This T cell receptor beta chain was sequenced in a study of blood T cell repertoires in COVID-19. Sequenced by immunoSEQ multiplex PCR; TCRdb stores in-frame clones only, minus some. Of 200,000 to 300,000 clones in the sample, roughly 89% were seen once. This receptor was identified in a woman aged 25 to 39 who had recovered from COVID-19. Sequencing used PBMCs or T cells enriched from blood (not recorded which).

Here the CDR3 DNA reads TGTGCCAGCAGTCCGACGACAGGGCGTGTAAACACTGAAGCTTTCTTT. Its protein product is CASSPTTGRVNTEAFF. The chain is built from TRBV28 and TRBJ1-1; 7 bases align to TRBD1. Germline lookup yields CDR1 MDHEN and CDR2 SYDVKM. J lost 2 bases, V lost 5 bases, and 11 bases had no gene match. The CDR3 extends over 16 amino acids.